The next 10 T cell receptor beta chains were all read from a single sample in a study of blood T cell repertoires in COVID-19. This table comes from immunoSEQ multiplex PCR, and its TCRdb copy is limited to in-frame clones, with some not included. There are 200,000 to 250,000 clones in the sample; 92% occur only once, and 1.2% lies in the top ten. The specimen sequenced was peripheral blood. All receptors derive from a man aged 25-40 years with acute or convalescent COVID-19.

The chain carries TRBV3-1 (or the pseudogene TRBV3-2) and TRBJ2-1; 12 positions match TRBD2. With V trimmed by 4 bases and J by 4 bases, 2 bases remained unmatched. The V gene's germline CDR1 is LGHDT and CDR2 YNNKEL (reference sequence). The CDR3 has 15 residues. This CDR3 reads CASSRTSGVYNEQFF. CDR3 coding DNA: TGTGCCAGCAGCCGGACTAGCGGGGTTTACAATGAGCAGTTCTTC.

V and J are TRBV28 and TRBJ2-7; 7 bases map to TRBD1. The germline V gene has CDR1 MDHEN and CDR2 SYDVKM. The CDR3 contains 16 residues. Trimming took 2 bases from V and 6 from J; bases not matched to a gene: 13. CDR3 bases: TGTGCCAGCAGTTTAACCACGGACAGGTCGTTGGGCGAGCAGTACTTC. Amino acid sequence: CASSLTTDRSLGEQYF.

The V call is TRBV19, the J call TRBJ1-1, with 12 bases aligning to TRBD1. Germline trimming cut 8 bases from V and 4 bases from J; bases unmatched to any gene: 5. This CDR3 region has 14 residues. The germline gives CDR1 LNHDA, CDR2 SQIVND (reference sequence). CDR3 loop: CASGDRGRSTEAFF. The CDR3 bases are TGTGCCAGTGGGGACAGGGGGCGCTCCACTGAAGCTTTCTTT. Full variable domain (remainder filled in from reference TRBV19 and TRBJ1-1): DGGITQSPKYLFRKEGQNVTLSCEQNLNHDAMYWYRQDPGQGLRLIYYSQIVNDFQKGDIAEGYSVSREKKESFPLTVTSAQKNPTAFYLCASGDRGRSTEAFFGQGTRLTVV.

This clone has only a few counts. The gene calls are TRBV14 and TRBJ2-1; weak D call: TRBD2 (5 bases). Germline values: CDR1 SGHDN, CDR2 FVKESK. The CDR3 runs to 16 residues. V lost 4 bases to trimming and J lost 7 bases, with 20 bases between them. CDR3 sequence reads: CASSPLRENRRNEQFF. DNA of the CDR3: TGTGCCAGCAGCCCCCTGAGGGAGAACCGGAGGAATGAGCAGTTCTTC.

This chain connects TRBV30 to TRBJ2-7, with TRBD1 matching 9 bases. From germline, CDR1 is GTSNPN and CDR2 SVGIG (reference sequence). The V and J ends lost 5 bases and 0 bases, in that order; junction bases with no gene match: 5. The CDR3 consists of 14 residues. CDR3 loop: CAWDRGLRSYEQYF. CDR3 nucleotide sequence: TGTGCCTGGGACAGGGGGTTACGCTCCTACGAGCAGTACTTC.

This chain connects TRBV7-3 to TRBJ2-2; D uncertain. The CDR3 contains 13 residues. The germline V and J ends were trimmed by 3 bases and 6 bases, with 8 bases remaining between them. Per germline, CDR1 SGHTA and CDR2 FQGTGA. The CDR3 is CASSLGDSGELFF. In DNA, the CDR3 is TGTGCCAGCAGCTTGGGCGATTCCGGGGAGCTGTTTTTT.

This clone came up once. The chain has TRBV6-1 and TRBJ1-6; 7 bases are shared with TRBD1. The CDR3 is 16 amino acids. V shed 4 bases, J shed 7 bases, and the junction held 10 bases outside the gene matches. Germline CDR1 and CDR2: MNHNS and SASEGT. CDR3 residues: CASSAGTASLNSPLHF. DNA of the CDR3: TGTGCCAGCAGTGCCGGGACAGCGAGCCTAAATTCACCCCTCCACTTT.

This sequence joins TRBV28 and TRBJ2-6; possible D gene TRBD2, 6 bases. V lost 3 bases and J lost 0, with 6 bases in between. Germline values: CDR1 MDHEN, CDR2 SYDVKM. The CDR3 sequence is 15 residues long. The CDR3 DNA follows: TGTGCCAGCAGTTTGGGGGGCTCTGGGGCCAACGTCCTGACTTTC. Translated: CASSLGGSGANVLTF.

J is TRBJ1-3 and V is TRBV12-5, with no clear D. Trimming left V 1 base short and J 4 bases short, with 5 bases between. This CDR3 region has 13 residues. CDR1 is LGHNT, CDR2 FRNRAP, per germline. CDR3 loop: CASGLAGGNTIYF. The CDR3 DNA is TGTGCTAGTGGTTTGGCGGGAGGAAACACCATATATTTT.

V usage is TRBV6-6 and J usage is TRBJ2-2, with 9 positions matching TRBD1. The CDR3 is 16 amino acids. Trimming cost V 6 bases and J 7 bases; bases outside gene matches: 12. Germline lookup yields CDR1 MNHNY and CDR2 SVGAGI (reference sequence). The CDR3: CASRDTGGRRGGELFF. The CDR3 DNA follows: TGTGCCAGCAGGGATACAGGGGGCCGTAGGGGCGGGGAGCTGTTTTTT.